These 15 T cell receptor beta chains came from one sample sequenced in a study of cytomegalovirus exposure and HLA in healthy donors. Amplification used 60 Vbeta primers and 13 Jbeta primers. TCRdb's copy holds only in-frame clones and misses some; the assay was immunoSEQ multiplex PCR. The data contain some 180,000 clones, around 83% of them seen just once; the ten biggest clones take up around 1.2%. Sequencing input: PBMCs. The receptors originated from a girl aged 2-9 years in good health and CMV-seropositive.

CDR3 DNA: TGTGCCAGTAGTCTAGCGGGAGGACGCCCCGAGCAGTTCTTC. Translation: CASSLAGGRPEQFF. The chain recombines TRBV19 with TRBJ2-1, with 11 bases aligning to TRBD2. Germline V gives CDR1 LNHDA, CDR2 SQIVND (reference sequence). V shed 5 bases, J shed 10 bases, and the junction held 7 bases outside the gene matches. The CDR3 is 14 residues long.

This clone has a handful of counts. The rearrangement links TRBV2 to TRBJ2-7, with D uncertain. Trimming took 4 bases from V and 6 from J, leaving 7 bases between them. CDR1 and CDR2 (germline): SNHLY, FYNNEI. The CDR3 runs to 11 residues. Here the CDR3 reads CASSAMAEQYF. The CDR3 DNA follows: TGTGCCAGCAGTGCGATGGCCGAGCAGTACTTC.

The genes are TRBV12-5 and TRBJ1-1; D ambiguous. Trimming cost V 3 bases and J 6 bases, with 8 bases left between them. The CDR3 consists of 12 residues. Germline values: CDR1 LGHNT, CDR2 FRNRAP. The CDR3 sequence: CASGLTVAEAFF. The CDR3 DNA follows: TGTGCTAGTGGTTTAACAGTCGCTGAAGCTTTCTTT.

The rearrangement uses TRBV28 and TRBJ2-7, with D possibly being TRBD2 (6 bases). Trimming shortened V by 8 bases and J by 6 bases, and 11 bases separated the two germline ends. Germline loops: CDR1 MDHEN, CDR2 SYDVKM. The CDR3 runs to 11 residues. This chain's CDR3 is CASAGRCEQYF. In DNA, the CDR3 is TGTGCCAGCGCGGGGCGATGCGAGCAGTACTTC.

This chain uses TRBV30 with TRBJ2-7, with 9 bases fitting TRBD2. CDR1 GTSNPN and CDR2 SVGIG come from the germline V gene (reference sequence). This CDR3 has 13 residues. J gave up 3 bases and V 1 base, and 1 base lay outside the gene matches. DNA for the CDR3: TGTGCCTGGAGTGGTAGCGGGGGCTACGAGCAGTACTTC. It translates to CAWSGSGGYEQYF.

To note about this clone: One end of the junction does not line up with germline, which may come from a read error. V gene TRBV13 combines with J gene TRBJ1-2; 8 positions match TRBD1. The CDR3 loop spans 16 amino acids. The V gene's germline CDR1 is PRHDT and CDR2 FYEKMQ (reference sequence). The CDR3 sequence is CAGSTDREVWSYGYTF. CDR3 coding DNA: TGTGCCGGCAGTACGGACAGGGAAGTTTGGAGCTATGGCTACACCTTC.

The CDR3 loop reads CAGRRGLSGANVLTF. CDR3 DNA: TGTGCCGGGCGGCGGGGACTCTCTGGGGCCAACGTCCTGACTTTC. The V call is TRBV11-2, the J call TRBJ2-6, with D maybe TRBD2 (6 bases). The CDR3 consists of 15 residues. V was pared by 11 bases and J by 0 bases, with 14 bases between. Germline V gene data show CDR1 as SGHAT and CDR2 as FQNNGV.

The rearrangement links TRBV30 to TRBJ1-6, with 8 bases fitting TRBD1. V trimming: 1 base; J trimming: 11 bases; junction bases outside the gene matches: 10. The germline V gene encodes CDR1 GTSNPN and CDR2 SVGIG (reference sequence). The CDR3 has 15 amino acids. The CDR3 loop is CAWSDGTGPSTPLHF. The CDR3 DNA sequence: TGTGCCTGGAGTGACGGGACAGGACCTAGCACACCCCTCCACTTT.

This chain uses TRBV11-2 with TRBJ1-1; 7 bases match TRBD1. Germline CDR1 SGHAT, CDR2 FQNNGV. With V trimmed by 3 bases and J by 6 bases, 4 bases remained unmatched. The length of the CDR3 is 13 residues. The CDR3 reads CASSFPGTAEAFF. In nucleotides, the CDR3 is TGTGCCAGCAGCTTCCCCGGGACAGCTGAAGCTTTCTTT. Looking up the rest from reference TRBV11-2 and TRBJ1-1 gives the full variable domain: EAGVAQSPRYKIIEKRQSVAFWCNPISGHATLYWYQQILGQGPKLLIQFQNNGVVDDSQLPKDRFSAERLKGVDSTLKIQPAKLEDSAVYLCASSFPGTAEAFFGQGTRLTVV.

This sequence joins TRBV15 and TRBJ2-7, with 8 bases lining up with TRBD2. In germline, CDR1 is LNHNV, CDR2 YYDKDF (reference sequence). The trim removed 5 bases at V and 9 bases at J, leaving 18 bases unmatched. The CDR3 consists of 16 residues. In DNA form, the CDR3 reads TGTGCCACCAGCGTTATACTAGCGGTGGATTTTTATGGGCAGTACTTC. This translates into CATSVILAVDFYGQYF.

The V gene is TRBV19, the J gene TRBJ1-3; a weak D match, TRBD1 (6 bases). The CDR3 extends over 14 amino acids. The germline V gene encodes CDR1 LNHDA and CDR2 SQIVND (reference sequence). Between the trimmed V and J ends, which lost 6 bases and 4 bases, there was a span of 13 bases. The CDR3 DNA reads TGTGCCAGTAGCTCCCAGGGGCTAGGAAACACCATATATTTT. Amino acids: CASSSQGLGNTIYF.

The V call is TRBV6-1, the J call TRBJ1-1, with D perhaps TRBD1 (5 bases). V was cut by 2 bases and J by 11 bases, with 12 bases left in between. CDR1 MNHNS and CDR2 SASEGT come from the germline V gene. This CDR3 spans 12 amino acids. The CDR3 region has the DNA TGTGCCAGCAGTGAACTGGGGGGTAGTGCTTTCTTT. This encodes CASSELGGSAFF.

V gene TRBV6-5 combines with J gene TRBJ1-1, with 9 bases aligning to TRBD1. Trimming at V came to 2 bases and at J to 4 bases, leaving 5 bases not matched to a gene. CDR1 MNHEY and CDR2 SVGAGI come from the germline V gene. This CDR3 has 15 amino acids. CDR3 nucleotides: TGTGCCAGCAGTTACCCCGGGACAGGGTTCACTGAAGCTTTCTTT. Protein: CASSYPGTGFTEAFF.

This clone was counted a single time. V gene TRBV11-1 combines with J gene TRBJ2-1; 9 bases match TRBD2. Germline CDR1 SGHAT, CDR2 FQDESV (reference sequence). Trimming removed 6 bases from V and 6 bases from J; junction bases left unmatched: 12. There are 16 residues in the CDR3. CDR3 residues: CASSPSRLADSNEQFF. The CDR3 nucleotides are TGTGCCAGCAGTCCCAGCCGACTAGCGGATTCCAATGAGCAGTTCTTC.

The chain employs TRBV9 and TRBJ1-2; TRBD1 might be the D (5 bases). Germline CDR1 reads SGDLS; CDR2 reads YYNGEE. This CDR3 contains 14 residues. V lost 4 bases, J lost 1 base, and 11 bases lay in between. CDR3 residues: CASSQGVGNYGYTF. Here the CDR3 DNA reads TGTGCCAGCAGCCAAGGGGTTGGTAACTATGGCTACACCTTC.